This TCR beta chain was profiled in a study of early T cells in non-severe SARS-CoV-2 infection. Study-level points and caveats: CD4 and private specificities were missed by VDJdb matching, which favored anti-spike CD8 responses.

This clonotype was detected only a few times. The target antigen is unknown. TCRdb re-derived calls from the 5' RACE reads in MiXCR, one entry per CDR3 protein. The data show fewer than 40,000 distinct CDR3 sequences, around 5.2% seen once. Sequenced input: whole blood. This receptor was taken from an adult who was a healthcare worker with PCR-confirmed SARS-CoV-2 infection or an uninfected control (not recorded which).

The CDR3 bases are TGTGCCAGCAGTTTGTCAGAAAATCAGCCCCAGCATTTT. Amino acid sequence: CASSLSENQPQHF. The chain recombines TRBV6-2 or TRBV6-3 with TRBJ1-5; no clear D. The CDR3 contains 13 residues. V was shortened by 4 bases and J by 4 bases, with 8 bases between the two germline ends. Looked up from germline, CDR1 is MNHEY and CDR2 is SVGEGT.